This is a list of T cell receptor beta chains from one sample in a study of tumour-infiltrating T cells in Burkitt lymphoma. Clones were read by immunoSEQ multiplex PCR, and TCRdb kept only the in-frame ones, dropping some. The data show 1,400 or so clones, more than 96% seen once. Sequenced sample: tumor tissue. These receptors all come from a human donor with Burkitt lymphoma. Both conserved end residues are part of each CDR3. The D gene is left open where the match is weak. Clone sizes are given selectively: once, few, many, or a class where the clone is expanded.

D: .
J: TRBJ2-7
V: TRBV7-8
size: .
CDR3: CASSLETAEYFEQYF
DNA: TGTGCCAGCAGCTTAGAGACAGCCGAATATTTCGAGCAGTACTTC

D: .
J: TRBJ2-2
V: TRBV4-3
size: once
CDR3: CASSQEMGNGRNTGELFF
DNA: TGCGCCAGCAGCCAAGAGATGGGTAACGGTCGAAACACCGGGGAGCTGTTTTTT

D: TRBD1
J: TRBJ2-3
V: TRBV18
size: .
CDR3: CASSSTGPDTQYF
DNA: TGTGCCAGCTCATCGACAGGGCCGGATACGCAGTATTTT

D: .
J: TRBJ1-6
V: TRBV4-1
size: .
CDR3: CASSQLGTFKSSYNSPLHF
DNA: TGCGCCAGCAGCCAACTCGGGACTTTCAAGAGCTCCTATAATTCACCCCTCCACTTT

D: TRBD1
J: TRBJ2-3
V: TRBV30
size: .
CDR3: CAWRHRDRNTDTQYF
DNA: TGTGCCTGGAGGCACCGGGACAGAAACACAGATACGCAGTATTTT

D: TRBD1
J: TRBJ1-5
V: TRBV4-2
size: .
CDR3: CASSQGGTGAQHF
DNA: TGTGCCAGCAGCCAAGGCGGGACAGGGGCCCAGCATTTT

D: .
J: TRBJ2-2
V: TRBV5-1
size: .
CDR3: CASSSDTWAGLRAGELFF
DNA: TGCGCCAGCAGCTCCGACACGTGGGCGGGGTTACGGGCCGGGGAGCTGTTTTTT

D: .
J: TRBJ1-4
V: TRBV6-6
size: .
CDR3: CASSYSQGEKLFF
DNA: TGTGCCAGCAGTTACTCGCAGGGAGAAAAACTGTTTTTT

D: .
J: TRBJ2-3
V: TRBV5-1
size: .
CDR3: CASSATRSGDTQYF
DNA: TGCGCCAGCAGCGCAACTAGATCCGGTGATACGCAGTATTTT

D: .
J: TRBJ1-2
V: TRBV10-3
size: .
CDR3: CAIGTSATPVLDYGYTF
DNA: TGTGCCATAGGGACAAGCGCTACTCCCGTCCTTGACTATGGCTACACCTTC

D: TRBD2
J: TRBJ2-1
V: TRBV7-2
size: once
CDR3: CASRPGRVGLNNEQFF
DNA: TGTGCCAGCAGACCAGGGAGGGTTGGGTTGAACAATGAGCAGTTCTTC

D: .
J: TRBJ2-7
V: TRBV19
size: once
CDR3: CASSIAATYEQYF
DNA: TGTGCCAGTAGTATAGCAGCGACCTACGAGCAGTACTTC

D: .
J: TRBJ2-3
V: TRBV4-1
size: .
CDR3: CASRAEQGRADTQYF
DNA: TGCGCCAGCAGGGCCGAGCAAGGGAGAGCGGATACGCAGTATTTT

D: .
J: TRBJ1-2
V: TRBV29-1
size: .
CDR3: CSVFPGDRGYGYTF
DNA: TGCAGCGTCTTCCCGGGAGATCGGGGCTATGGCTACACCTTC

D: .
J: TRBJ1-1
V: TRBV7-9
size: .
CDR3: CASSLVLGIEAFF
DNA: TGTGCCAGCAGCTTAGTACTTGGGATTGAAGCTTTCTTT

D: .
J: TRBJ2-1
V: TRBV5-4
size: .
CDR3: CASSRGAMGNYNEQFF
DNA: TGTGCCAGCAGCCGGGGTGCGATGGGTAACTACAATGAGCAGTTCTTC

D: .
J: TRBJ1-1
V: TRBV5-1
size: .
CDR3: CASSSTGNTEAFF
DNA: TGCGCCAGCAGCTCGACAGGGAACACTGAAGCTTTCTTT

D: .
J: TRBJ2-1
V: TRBV2
size: .
CDR3: CASKISGGHYNEQFF
DNA: TGTGCCAGCAAGATAAGTGGGGGCCACTACAATGAGCAGTTCTTC

D: .
J: TRBJ1-2
V: TRBV5-4
size: .
CDR3: CASSLEANYGYTF
DNA: TGTGCCAGCAGCTTGGAGGCTAACTATGGCTACACCTTC

D: TRBD1
J: TRBJ2-3
V: TRBV27
size: .
CDR3: CASSLSTGPDTQYF
DNA: TGTGCCAGCAGTTTATCGACAGGGCCAGATACGCAGTATTTT

D: .
J: TRBJ1-1
V: TRBV5-1
size: .
CDR3: CASSSQGSTEAFF
DNA: TGCGCCAGCAGTTCACAGGGCAGCACTGAAGCTTTCTTT

D: .
J: TRBJ2-3
V: TRBV29-1
size: .
CDR3: CSVEGRATDTQYF
DNA: TGCAGCGTCGAGGGACGGGCCACAGATACGCAGTATTTT

D: TRBD2
J: TRBJ2-2
V: TRBV6-6
size: .
CDR3: CASSASGGASGELFF
DNA: TGTGCCAGCAGTGCCAGCGGGGGGGCGAGCGGGGAGCTGTTTTTT

D: TRBD1
J: TRBJ2-7
V: TRBV2
size: .
CDR3: CASSRQGEDEQYF
DNA: TGTGCCAGCAGTCGACAGGGGGAGGACGAGCAGTACTTC